This T cell receptor beta chain was documented in a study of response to subunit inactivated influenza vaccine. Study results and caveats: Each seasonal influenza vaccination, the authors suggested, recruits few new T cells.

This clonotype was detected ten times or more. No antigen is known for it. The CDR3 sequence is 16 residues long. V lost 0 bases and J 5 bases, leaving 17 bases between the germline ends. Germline assignment: CDR1 PRHDT and CDR2 FYEKMQ (reference sequence). TCRdb fed the RT-PCR reads into MiXCR, producing one record per CDR3 protein. The sample contains hundreds of thousands of distinct CDR3 sequences, roughly 22% of which appear only once. This TCR was recovered from a man between 45 and 75 years old who received an inactivated influenza vaccine. The chain uses TRBV13 and TRBJ2-7, with a weak D call TRBD2 (7 bases). The sequencing used PBMCs from blood, collected approximately 22 months after vaccination. CDR3 in amino acids: CASSLGAGALSHEQYF. The CDR3 nucleotides are TGTGCCAGCAGCTTAGGGGCGGGGGCGCTGAGCCACGAGCAGTACTTC. Drawing the rest from reference TRBV13 and TRBJ2-7, the complete variable domain is AAGVIQSPRHLIKEKRETATLKCYPIPRHDTVYWYQQGPGQDPQFLISFYEKMQSDKGSIPDRFSAQQFSDYHSELNMSSLELGDSALYFCASSLGAGALSHEQYFGPGTRLTVT.